These 27 T cell receptor beta chains share one sample of origin, sequenced in a study of T cells in localized non-small cell lung cancer. The table came from immunoSEQ multiplex PCR; TCRdb's copy has only in-frame clones and leaves some out. The sample includes 86,000 or so clones, 70% to 90% of them seen just once. This sample comprised peripheral blood, obtained before any cancer treatment. All receptors derive from a man between 40 and 75 years old with stage I lung adenocarcinoma.

J is TRBJ1-5 and V is TRBV7-3; TRBD1 matches 7 bases. Germline lookup yields CDR1 SGHTA and CDR2 FQGTGA. V was pared by 1 base and J by 5 bases, with 5 bases of the junction left unmatched. The CDR3 covers 15 residues. CDR3 in amino acids: CASSLMETGHQPQHF. The DNA for the CDR3 is TGTGCCAGCAGCTTAATGGAGACAGGGCATCAGCCCCAGCATTTT.

This chain joins TRBV21-1 and TRBJ1-2. TRBV21-1 corresponds to a pseudogene. The CDR3 spans 16 residues. In DNA form, the CDR3 reads TGTGCCAGCAGCAAAGAATGGAGGGGGGAGGGCTATGGCTACACCTTC. The encoded protein is CASSKEWRGEGYGYTF.

V and J are TRBV7-3 and TRBJ2-3; D is possibly TRBD2 (6 bases). The CDR3 extends over 14 amino acids. The germline V gene has CDR1 SGHTA and CDR2 FQGTGA. Between the trimmed V and J ends, which lost 9 bases and 3 bases, there was a span of 16 bases. CDR3: CASERVFGTDTQYF. The CDR3 nucleotides read TGTGCCAGTGAGCGGGTCTTCGGGACAGATACGCAGTATTTT.

The chain links TRBV11-1 to TRBJ2-2; D remains ambiguous. V was clipped by 0 bases and J by 4 bases, with 12 bases between them. This CDR3 is built from 16 residues. Germline CDR1 is SGHAT and CDR2 is FQDESV (reference sequence). Here the CDR3 DNA reads TGTGCCAGCAGCTTAGCGACCTTCTCCAGCACCGGGGAGCTGTTTTTT. Protein sequence: CASSLATFSSTGELFF.

The table lists this clone with a count of one. This chain links TRBV2 with TRBJ2-5, with D perhaps matching TRBD1 or TRBD2 (5 bases each). V shed 3 bases and J shed 5 bases, with 16 bases lying between them. This CDR3 is built from 15 residues. The germline V gene has CDR1 SNHLY and CDR2 FYNNEI. CDR3 sequence reads: CASSEGRTNWETQYF. The CDR3 nucleotides are TGTGCCAGCAGTGAGGGACGGACCAATTGGGAGACCCAGTACTTC.

J is TRBJ2-2 and V is TRBV18, with D tentatively TRBD2 (6 bases). The CDR3 is made up of 14 amino acids. Germline values: CDR1 KGHSH, CDR2 LQKENI. V lost 3 bases and J 7 bases, leaving 12 bases between the germline ends. DNA of the CDR3: TGTGCCAGCTCACCCCTGGGGACTGGCGGGGAGCTGTTTTTT. The encoded protein is CASSPLGTGGELFF.

The chain combines TRBV27 with TRBJ2-1; D ambiguous. CDR1 and CDR2 (germline): MNHEY, SMNVEV (reference sequence). The CDR3 spans 12 residues. V lost 0 bases and J 7 bases, leaving 4 bases between the germline ends. In nucleotides, the CDR3 is TGTGCCAGCAGTTTATCAGGGAATGAGCAGTTCTTC. This codes for CASSLSGNEQFF.

This rearrangement joins TRBV6-5 to TRBJ2-7; no clear D. Trimming took off 2 bases at V and 2 bases at J, with 4 bases between the two ends. Germline V gene sequence: CDR1 MNHEY, CDR2 SVGAGI. The CDR3 runs to 12 residues. The CDR3 nucleotides are TGTGCCAGCAGTTACACGCCCTACGAGCAGTACTTC. Translated, it gives CASSYTPYEQYF.

This clone has only a few counts. This rearrangement joins TRBV7-8 to TRBJ1-4; D perhaps matches TRBD1 (5 bases). The V end was cut by 1 base, the J end by 8 bases, with 20 bases between. This CDR3 contains 17 residues. Per the germline V gene, CDR1 is SGHVS and CDR2 is FQNEAQ. The CDR3 loop reads CASSLGAQGLVAEKLFF. CDR3 nucleotide sequence: TGTGCCAGCAGCTTAGGGGCGCAGGGCCTAGTGGCGGAAAAACTGTTTTTT.

This chain links TRBV7-9 with TRBJ2-2; D is undetermined. The germline CDR1 and CDR2 sequences are SEHNR and FQNEAQ (reference sequence). The CDR3 totals 19 residues. V gave up 5 bases and J gave up 0 bases, with 22 bases separating them. The CDR3 sequence: CASSPSGPLRNSNTGELFF. The CDR3 coding sequence is TGTGCCAGCAGCCCCTCAGGTCCTCTTCGAAACTCGAACACCGGGGAGCTGTTTTTT.

The chain recombines TRBV27 with TRBJ2-7, with TRBD2 identical over 14 bases. Germline V gene lookup returns CDR1 MNHEY and CDR2 SMNVEV (reference sequence). The CDR3 loop spans 18 amino acids. V lost 5 bases and J lost 7; bases outside the gene matches: 16. CDR3 DNA: TGTGCCAGCAGTCCACGTCGACTAGCGGGAGGGCCCTCGGGAGAGCAGTACTTC. Residues: CASSPRRLAGGPSGEQYF.

J is TRBJ2-2 and V is TRBV4-3; 9 bases line up with TRBD1. In germline, CDR1 is LGHNA, CDR2 YSLEER. The CDR3 contains 16 residues. V trimming: 1 base; J trimming: 4 bases; junction bases outside the gene matches: 4. The CDR3 region is CASSQGTGEFTGELFF. The CDR3 DNA sequence: TGCGCCAGCAGCCAAGGGACAGGGGAATTCACCGGGGAGCTGTTTTTT.

The chain combines TRBV20-1 with TRBJ1-2, with 7 nucleotides matching TRBD1. The CDR3 spans 10 residues. From germline, CDR1 is DFQATT and CDR2 SNEGSKA (reference sequence). The CDR3: CSPIQGGYTF. For the CDR3, the DNA is TGCAGCCCCATACAGGGGGGCTACACCTTC.

The chain joins TRBV25-1 to TRBJ2-3, with 8 bases that match TRBD2. This CDR3 spans 16 amino acids. V lost 2 bases, J lost 5 bases, and 9 bases stayed unmatched. Germline V gene data show CDR1 as MGHDK and CDR2 as SYGVNS. CDR3 in DNA: TGTGCCAGCAGTGAAAGTTCGCGGGAGGTGGAAGATACGCAGTATTTT. Its protein is CASSESSREVEDTQYF.

The chain has TRBV7-3 and TRBJ2-3; 8 positions match TRBD2. The V segment lost 4 bases and the J segment 7 bases; nucleotides outside the gene matches: 4. The CDR3 covers 13 residues. The V gene's germline CDR1 is SGHTA and CDR2 FQGTGA. CDR3 sequence: CASSSGLANTQYF. In DNA, the CDR3 is TGTGCCAGCAGCTCCGGACTAGCCAATACGCAGTATTTT.

The CDR3 sequence is CASSPTDRETGELFF. Written as DNA, the CDR3 is TGTGCCAGCAGCCCAACGGACAGGGAGACCGGGGAGCTGTTTTTT. V gene TRBV9 combines with J gene TRBJ2-2; 8 bases line up with TRBD1. The CDR3 runs 15 residues. The trim removed 4 bases at V and 5 bases at J, leaving 7 bases unmatched. Looked up from germline, CDR1 is SGDLS and CDR2 is YYNGEE.

The count of this clone is one. The chain employs TRBV29-1 and TRBJ1-4; D unresolved. There are 15 residues in the CDR3. Looked up from germline, CDR1 is SQVTM and CDR2 is ANQGSEA. Trimming pared 6 bases from V and 0 bases from J, leaving 14 bases between. CDR3 residues: CSVSDPVATNEKLFF. CDR3 bases: TGCAGCGTCTCAGATCCGGTCGCAACTAATGAAAAACTGTTTTTT.

The genes are TRBV20-1 and TRBJ1-2; D ambiguous. V was cut by 7 bases and J by 5 bases, with 8 bases left in between. The V gene's germline CDR1 is DFQATT and CDR2 SNEGSKA (reference sequence). CDR3 length equals 10 residues. CDR3: CSVGPYGYTF. The CDR3 nucleotides read TGCAGTGTTGGACCGTATGGCTACACCTTC.

This sequence joins TRBV11-2 and TRBJ1-2; TRBD1 matches at 10 bases. Looked up from germline, CDR1 is SGHAT and CDR2 is FQNNGV. The CDR3 runs 15 residues. The V segment lost 5 bases and the J segment 5 bases; nucleotides outside the gene matches: 8. The CDR3 here is CASSQTGGQRYGYTF. CDR3 DNA sequence: TGTGCCAGCAGCCAGACAGGGGGCCAGAGGTATGGCTACACCTTC.

This chain uses TRBV7-2 with TRBJ2-5, with D hard to call. The CDR3 has 15 amino acids. V shed 4 bases and J shed 4 bases, with 16 bases lying between them. Per germline, CDR1 SGHTA and CDR2 FQGNSA. The CDR3 here is CASSSPTRVVETQYF. CDR3 sequence (DNA): TGTGCCAGCAGCTCACCCACGCGAGTGGTAGAGACCCAGTACTTC.

The chain recombines TRBV14 with TRBJ1-1; 7 bases match TRBD1. Germline V gives CDR1 SGHDN, CDR2 FVKESK. J gave up 1 base and V 1 base, and 6 bases lay outside the gene matches. The CDR3 totals 16 residues. For the CDR3, the DNA is TGTGCCAGCAGCCAAGCGAGGGCAGGGGGGAACACTGAAGCTTTCTTT. Its protein product is CASSQARAGGNTEAFF.

The V and J genes are TRBV18 and TRBJ1-1; TRBD1 is a possible D gene (5 bases). This CDR3 comprises 14 residues. The germline gives CDR1 KGHSH, CDR2 LQKENI. V lost 4 bases, J lost 1 base, and 10 bases lay in between. In nucleotides, the CDR3 is TGTGCCAGCTCACTACTGGGGGGGAACACTGAAGCTTTCTTT. This translates into CASSLLGGNTEAFF.

This chain uses TRBV5-1 with TRBJ1-6, with D tentatively TRBD1 (6 bases). The germline V gene encodes CDR1 SGHRS and CDR2 YFSETQ. The CDR3 consists of 16 residues. Trimming took off 0 bases at V and 7 bases at J, with 14 bases between the two ends. The CDR3 nucleotides read TGCGCCAGCAGCTTGGCCGTGAAGGACAGAAATTCACCCCTCCACTTT. It yields the protein CASSLAVKDRNSPLHF.

This sequence joins TRBV9 and TRBJ1-4, with D unclear. The germline gives CDR1 SGDLS, CDR2 YYNGEE. The CDR3 covers 13 residues. Trimming cost V 4 bases and J 4 bases, with 8 bases left between them. CDR3 bases: TGTGCCAGCAGCCCTGTTGGTAATGAAAAACTGTTTTTT. Its protein is CASSPVGNEKLFF.

The chain links TRBV30 to TRBJ1-5, with TRBD1 as a possible D gene (5 bases). V was shortened by 3 bases and J by 7 bases, with 16 bases between the two germline ends. Germline V gene lookup returns CDR1 GTSNPN and CDR2 SVGIG (reference sequence). This CDR3 spans 14 amino acids. CDR3 DNA: TGTGCCTGGAGGCCGGCGGGGGTAAAGCAGCCCCAGCATTTT. Its protein product is CAWRPAGVKQPQHF.

This clone was seen only once. This chain connects TRBV19 to TRBJ2-1, with D possibly being TRBD2 (7 bases). CDR1 is LNHDA, CDR2 SQIVND, per germline (reference sequence). This CDR3 spans 19 amino acids. Trimming removed 5 bases from V and 4 bases from J, with 27 bases in between. CDR3 sequence (DNA): TGTGCCAGTAGTCCCCAGGTGGGGGGGGCTTTAATGCTTTACAATGAGCAGTTCTTC. Residues: CASSPQVGGALMLYNEQFF.

The rearrangement uses TRBV6-6 and TRBJ2-7; 11 bases map to TRBD2. With V trimmed by 0 bases and J by 2 bases, 0 bases remained unmatched. The CDR3 is 15 amino acids. Germline V gene sequence: CDR1 MNHNY, CDR2 SVGAGI (reference sequence). CDR3 residues: CASSYSTSGAYEQYF. CDR3 nucleotides: TGTGCCAGCAGTTACTCGACTAGCGGGGCCTACGAGCAGTACTTC.